This section outlines one T cell receptor beta chain sequence together with its context. Antigen unknown. Libraries were prepared by immunoSEQ multiplex PCR; TCRdb keeps only in-frame clonotypes and omits some of them. The sample has some 29,000 clones; about 70% are singletons. This sample was taken from a study of a mutant IDH1 vaccine in newly diagnosed glioma. The sample's time point: week 35, safety follow-up. Doses consisted of 300 ug of mutant IDH1 20-mer peptide each, paired with topical imiquimod. The CDR3 contains 14 residues. J gave up 8 bases and V 3 bases, and 5 bases lay outside the gene matches. Germline CDR1 reads LNHNV; CDR2 reads YYDKDF (reference sequence).

V and J are TRBV15 and TRBJ1-4; TRBD1 matches 8 bases. This receptor was taken from a man aged 50-59 years with glioma. Here the sequenced sample was PBMCs, taken from a glioma patient whose treatment included an IDH1 peptide vaccine. The CDR3, as DNA: TGTGCCACCAGCAGCCAGGGGGCGGGGGAAAAACTGTTTTTT. As protein: CATSSQGAGEKLFF.